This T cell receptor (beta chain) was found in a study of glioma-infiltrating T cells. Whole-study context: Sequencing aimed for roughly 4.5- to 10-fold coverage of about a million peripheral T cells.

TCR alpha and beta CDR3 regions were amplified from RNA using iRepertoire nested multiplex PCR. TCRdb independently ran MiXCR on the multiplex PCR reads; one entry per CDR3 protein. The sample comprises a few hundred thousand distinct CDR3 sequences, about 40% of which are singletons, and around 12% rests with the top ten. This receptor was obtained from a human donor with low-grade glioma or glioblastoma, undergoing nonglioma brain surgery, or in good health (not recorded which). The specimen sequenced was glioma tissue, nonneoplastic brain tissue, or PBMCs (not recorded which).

CDR3 coding DNA: TGTGCCATCAGGTTACGGGAGAATATGGACGAGCAGTACTTC. It encodes CAIRLRENMDEQYF. V usage is TRBV10-3 and J usage is TRBJ2-7, with D perhaps TRBD2 (6 bases). V lost 6 bases and J 5 bases, leaving 17 bases between the germline ends. The germline gives CDR1 ENHRY, CDR2 SYGVKD. This CDR3 spans 14 amino acids.